These 10 T cell receptor beta chains originate from one sample sequenced in a study of T cell responses to AZD1222 COVID-19 vaccine (dated by TCRdb to the early 2020s). The sample's time point label is to be understood as: baseline before first vaccination. Library construction relied on the immunoSEQ multiplex PCR assay. TCRdb carries this immuneACCESS record with in-frame sequences only. Its versions omit some clonotypes, under half of them owing to an unresolved V gene in the studies checked, with the rest unexplained. This sample comprises about 180,000 clones, around 88% of them detected only once. The top ten hold over 6% of the sample. The sequencing here drew on peripheral blood, taken on day 0 of AZD1222 vaccination. These receptors all stem from an adult in good health.

This rearrangement joins TRBV3-1 (or the pseudogene TRBV3-2) to TRBJ1-2; weak D call: TRBD1 (5 bases). The ends were cut back, 5 bases at V and 1 base at J, with 11 bases in the middle. Germline V gene data show CDR1 as LGHDT and CDR2 as YNNKEL (reference sequence). The CDR3 loop spans 14 amino acids. In nucleotides, the CDR3 is TGTGCCAGCAGCACCGGACAAATTAACTATGGCTACACCTTC. Translation gives CASSTGQINYGYTF.

V and J are TRBV15 and TRBJ2-7; 10 bases fit TRBD2. V gave up 3 bases and J gave up 5 bases; unmatched junction bases: 13. From germline, CDR1 is LNHNV and CDR2 YYDKDF (reference sequence). The CDR3 is 17 residues long. The DNA for the CDR3 is TGTGCCACCAGCAGTGGGAGCGGGGGGGCCGAGGTGGACGAGCAGTACTTC. Its protein is CATSSGSGGAEVDEQYF.

The CDR3, as DNA: TGTGCCAGCAGCCAAGTAGCGGGGGGGCCCGGCGGGGAGCTGTTTTTT. The encoded protein is CASSQVAGGPGGELFF. V is TRBV4-2 and J is TRBJ2-2; TRBD2 agrees at 11 bases. The CDR3 totals 16 residues. Germline values: CDR1 LGHNA, CDR2 YNFKEQ. Trimming cost V 1 base and J 7 bases; bases outside gene matches: 5.

The rearrangement uses TRBV6-5 and TRBJ1-2; 8 nucleotides agree with TRBD1. Trimming cost V 6 bases and J 3 bases; bases outside gene matches: 3. Germline lookup yields CDR1 MNHEY and CDR2 SVGAGI. This CDR3 spans 13 amino acids. CDR3 protein: CASRPGQDYGYTF. The CDR3 DNA reads TGTGCCAGCAGACCGGGACAGGACTATGGCTACACCTTC.

The CDR3 spells CASSLAWGQGDFNEKLFF. The CDR3, as DNA: TGTGCCAGCAGCTTAGCTTGGGGACAGGGAGACTTTAATGAAAAACTGTTTTTT. This chain joins TRBV7-9 and TRBJ1-4; 9 nucleotides match TRBD1. The CDR3 is 18 amino acids. J gave up 4 bases and V 0 bases, and 9 bases lay outside the gene matches. The germline V gene has CDR1 SEHNR and CDR2 FQNEAQ (reference sequence).

CDR3 nucleotide sequence: TGTGCCAGCAGCCCGGATCGGGACAGGGGCGGTGGCTACACCTTC. Its translation is CASSPDRDRGGGYTF. The J gene is TRBJ1-2, the V gene TRBV11-1; 10 bases match TRBD1. CDR3 size: 15 residues. Per germline, CDR1 SGHAT and CDR2 FQDESV (reference sequence). After removal of 5 bases from V and 7 bases from J, the junction contained 10 bases not matched to a gene.

This chain joins TRBV28 and TRBJ1-2; 7 nucleotides agree with TRBD1. The CDR3 extends over 14 amino acids. V dropped 6 bases and J dropped 1; count of bases not matched to a gene: 5. From germline, CDR1 is MDHEN and CDR2 SYDVKM. The CDR3 loop reads CASSPGTVNYGYTF. The CDR3, as DNA: TGTGCCAGCAGCCCGGGGACAGTTAACTATGGCTACACCTTC.

This clone was found once. V and J are TRBV9 and TRBJ2-7; TRBD1 matches at 11 bases. The CDR3 is 14 residues long. Trimming took 2 bases from V and 7 from J; bases not matched to a gene: 5. Germline V lookup: CDR1 SGDLS, CDR2 YYNGEE. CDR3 coding DNA: TGTGCCAGCAGCGTGGGGACAGGGGGAAGGGAGCAGTACTTC. It codes for CASSVGTGGREQYF.

The V and J genes are TRBV7-6 and TRBJ2-7, with D possibly being TRBD1 (6 bases). Trimming shortened V by 4 bases and J by 0 bases, and 16 bases separated the two germline ends. Per the germline V gene, CDR1 is SGHVS and CDR2 is FNYEAQ. This CDR3 contains 16 residues. The CDR3 region is CASSSHRALSSYEQYF. The CDR3 DNA is TGTGCCAGCAGCTCCCACAGGGCACTTAGCTCCTACGAGCAGTACTTC.

The chain couples TRBV6-5 to TRBJ1-1, with 7 nucleotides matching TRBD1. The CDR3 runs 14 residues. Looked up from germline, CDR1 is MNHEY and CDR2 is SVGAGI. Trimming cost V 11 bases and J 5 bases; bases outside gene matches: 14. CDR3 DNA: TGTGCCGTTCACAGGGGAAGTTTCGGGACTGAAGCTTTCTTT. It is translated as CAVHRGSFGTEAFF.